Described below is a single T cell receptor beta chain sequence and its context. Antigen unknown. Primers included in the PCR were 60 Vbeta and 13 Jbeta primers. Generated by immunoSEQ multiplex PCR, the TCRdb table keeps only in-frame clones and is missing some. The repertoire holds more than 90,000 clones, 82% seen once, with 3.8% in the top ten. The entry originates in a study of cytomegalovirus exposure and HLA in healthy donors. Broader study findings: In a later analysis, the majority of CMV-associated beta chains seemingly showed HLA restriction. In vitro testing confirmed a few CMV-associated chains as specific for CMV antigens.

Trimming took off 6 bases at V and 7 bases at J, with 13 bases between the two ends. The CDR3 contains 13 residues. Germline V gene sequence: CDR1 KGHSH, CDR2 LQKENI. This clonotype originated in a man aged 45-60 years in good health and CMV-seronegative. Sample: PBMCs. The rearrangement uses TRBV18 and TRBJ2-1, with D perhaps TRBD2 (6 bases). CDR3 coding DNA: TGTGCCAGCTCTCGATCCCGGGAGAATGAGCAGTTCTTC. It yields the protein CASSRSRENEQFF.